The clone carrying this TCR beta chain was seen ten or more times. What it recognizes is unknown. This sample was included in a study of T-cell reconstitution after alpha-beta-depleted transplantation in children. The study's findings and limits: After transplant, high TCRbeta diversity at day 60 in some patients arose from surviving recipient T cells and thymic progenitors. Several hundred expanded graft clones reportedly supplied alpha-beta T cells about two months after transplant.

Unique molecular identifiers featured in how the TCRbeta library was prepared. TCRdb fed the PCR reads into MiXCR, producing one record per CDR3 protein. The sample records 250,000 to 300,000 distinct CDR3 sequences, 11% being singletons. The CDR3 spans 12 residues. Germline V lookup: CDR1 SGHTS, CDR2 YDEGEE. Trimming pared 9 bases from V and 8 bases from J, leaving 14 bases between. The chain combines TRBV5-8 with TRBJ1-4, with a weak D call TRBD1 (5 bases). The clonotype comes from a male patient under 10 years old who had a stem cell transplant for chronic granulomatous disease, so the T cells may come from the graft donor. The sequencing used peripheral blood, collected 180 days after TCRalphabeta/CD19-depleted stem cell transplant. Here the CDR3 reads CATGGFEEKLFF. Here the CDR3 DNA reads TGTGCCACCGGGGGTTTTGAAGAAAAACTGTTTTTT.